One TCR beta chain is described in this entry. What this receptor recognizes is not known. No base-level quality is on record; no much larger clone is a single base apart. Systemically healthy Caucasian individuals from Russia, 39 in total and aged roughly 6 to 100 years, were included as donors. Each donor gave about 11 milliliters of peripheral blood, drawn into EDTA-treated Vacutainer tubes. Ficoll-Paque density-gradient centrifugation was used to isolate PBMCs, with at least 6.5 million per sample. Total RNA, at least 5 micrograms per sample, was extracted from PBMCs with Trizol reagent. For every donor, flow cytometry on a PBMC aliquot measured the percentage of naive CD45RAhigh/CD27high T cells. Libraries were made using 5' RACE. Sequencing took place on an Illumina HiSeq 2500. A second PCR of roughly 7 to 12 cycles was run with a J-beta primer mix and a sample-barcoded 5' primer. A unique molecular identifier was introduced onto each TCR beta cDNA molecule by a template-switch 5' adaptor carrying 12 random nucleotides. Each sample yielded at least 2.5 million CDR3-containing paired-end reads. First-strand cDNA was synthesized from all RNA with the Mint cDNA synthesis kit, primed by a TRBC-specific oligonucleotide. All cDNA was treated with uracil-DNA glycosylase and then went through a first 18-cycle PCR with the universal primers M1SS and BC2_uni_R. Per the original workflow: For normalization, 1 million high-quality reads, each with a distinct molecular identifier, were randomly selected from each sample. Reads sharing molecular identifiers were discarded rather than binned into consensus sequences. MiTCR, run with a Q25 quality threshold and the strictest error-elimination algorithm, handled CDR3 identification, clonotype clustering and error correction. A nonparametric unseen species model using Euler transformation provided a lower-bound estimate of total TCR beta diversity. TCRdb reprocessing: public reads trimmed at Q25 with fastp, clones called with MiXCR, in-frame beta chains kept. Entries that share a CDR3 protein sequence are merged under the most common genes and DNA. TCRdb's processing, not the study's, gives the V and J calls here. In all, the sample holds roughly 900,000 distinct CDR3 sequences, and 40% to 60% of those were seen once. Together, the top ten hold 10% to 15% of the sample.

Reading from cysteine to phenylalanine, the CDR3 counts 13 amino acids. Only CDR3 DNA is held: 39 bases, read in frame from base 1. V loses 6 bases of germline sequence and J loses 6 bases, and the interval between the two ends is 13 bases. CDR1 MNHEY and CDR2 SVGEGT were looked up in the germline V gene. The data were obtained in a study of blood T cells in healthy people across ages (dated by TCRdb to the mid-2010s). Looking at the study overall: In model experiments, template switching captured about one uniquely barcoded TCR beta cDNA molecule for every two T cells. Using deep sequencing normalized with unique cDNA molecular identifiers, the study measured how TCR beta repertoire diversity changes with age. The donors were split into four age groups: young (average about 16 years), middle-aged (39), aged (62) and long-lived (about 82). Donors of different ages were randomly distributed across sequencing lanes to avoid experimental bias. The study analyzed two additional independent replicas of 1 million unique cDNA reads from the same blood draw for two donors, one aged 18 to 29 and one aged 80 or older. Summary of the overall study and its limitations: A strong correlation was found between observed TCR beta diversity and the percentage of naive T cells measured by flow cytometry. Observed TCR beta diversity per million T cells fell roughly linearly with age, and a significant reduction was already apparent by age roughly 41. Because profiling used bulk unsorted PBMCs, naive and antigen-experienced compartments could not be compared conclusively. The CMV infection status of donors was not known, potentially confounding age-related changes in expanded clonotypes. Estimates of total diversity based on one million sequenced T cells were considered lower bounds and underestimates. Compared with the aged group, more naive CD4+ T cells, fewer expanded clones and increased TCR diversity were shown by the long-lived group, suggesting age selection.

The TCR was taken from a man aged 25-40 years in good health. Material for sequencing was blood. The V and J segments used are TRBV6-2 or TRBV6-3 and TRBJ2-3; the D match is possibly TRBD1 or TRBD2, with 5 bases aligned in each. The CDR3 loop reads CASSLRDQDTQYF. The nucleotides are TGTGCCAGCAGCCTTCGGGACCAGGATACGCAGTATTTT.